Each of the 19 T cell receptor beta chains below was sequenced from the same sample in a study. MiXCR was run by TCRdb on the 5' RACE reads, yielding one entry per CDR3 protein. The sample consists of about 54,000 distinct CDR3 sequences, 17% of them appearing once. The material sequenced was naive CD4+ T cells sorted from blood. Subset denoted: naive CD4+ T cells, CD4+CD45RA+CD25-. All receptors come from a female donor with breast cancer.

In this sample, this clonotype turned up a few times. The genes are TRBV30 and TRBJ2-7, with a tentative D call TRBD1 (6 bases). In germline, CDR1 is GTSNPN, CDR2 SVGIG (reference sequence). The CDR3 covers 13 residues. The germline V and J ends were trimmed by 8 bases and 6 bases, with 20 bases remaining between them. The CDR3 here is CARDEQGDTEQYF. For the CDR3, the DNA is TGTGCCCGGGACGAACAGGGAGACACCGAGCAGTACTTC.

The rearrangement joins TRBV19 to TRBJ1-2; D is unclear. Germline assignment: CDR1 LNHDA and CDR2 SQIVND (reference sequence). CDR3 length: 12 amino acids. Trimming cost V 3 bases and J 2 bases, with 4 bases left between them. The CDR3 sequence: CASSIRNYGYTF. The CDR3 DNA reads TGTGCCAGTAGTATCAGAAACTATGGCTACACCTTC. Variable domain in full (rest from reference TRBV19 and TRBJ1-2): DGGITQSPKYLFRKEGQNVTLSCEQNLNHDAMYWYRQDPGQGLRLIYYSQIVNDFQKGDIAEGYSVSREKKESFPLTVTSAQKNPTAFYLCASSIRNYGYTFGSGTRLTVV.

This clonotype appeared many times. J is TRBJ1-1 and V is TRBV4-3, with D possibly being TRBD1 (5 bases). This CDR3 comprises 15 residues. Between the trimmed V and J ends, which lost 3 bases and 0 bases, there was a span of 11 bases. In germline, CDR1 is LGHNA, CDR2 YSLEER. The CDR3 region is CASSQLGRVNTEAFF. The CDR3 DNA reads TGCGCCAGCAGCCAGCTGGGCAGGGTGAACACTGAAGCTTTCTTT.

This clonotype was counted between two and nine times. J is TRBJ2-5 and V is TRBV20-1; TRBD2 matches at 8 bases. Germline V lookup: CDR1 DFQATT, CDR2 SNEGSKA (reference sequence). The CDR3 spans 13 residues. The trim removed 6 bases at V and 4 bases at J, leaving 7 bases unmatched. CDR3 sequence (DNA): TGCAGTGCCCAACTGAGCGGGAGAGAGACCCAGTACTTC. Translation: CSAQLSGRETQYF.

Regarding this clonotype: A read error may account for a junction end that differs from germline. The chain employs TRBV7-7 and TRBJ2-5; 12 nucleotides align to TRBD2. This CDR3 region has 17 residues. Germline CDR1 SSHAT, CDR2 FNYEAQ (reference sequence). The CDR3 spells CASSPTPWTSGEETQYF. The CDR3 nucleotides read TGTGCTAGCAGCCCTACCCCCTGGACTAGCGGGGAAGAGACCCAGTACTTC.

This clonotype was detected many times. This chain uses TRBV9 with TRBJ2-2; no firm D call. Germline V gene data show CDR1 as SGDLS and CDR2 as YYNGEE. The CDR3 sequence is 15 residues long. Trimming stripped 5 bases from V and 3 bases from J, with 14 bases between. CDR3 bases: TGTGCCAGCAGGATCGGTGTTGTGGACACCGGGGAGCTGTTTTTT. It specifies CASRIGVVDTGELFF.

Worth noting for this clonotype: It may be a read error: a sequence one base away is much more abundant. J is TRBJ2-5 and V is TRBV7-2; 11 positions agree with TRBD2. Germline V gene lookup returns CDR1 SGHTA and CDR2 FQGNSA. The CDR3 loop spans 16 amino acids. The CDR3: CAGSNQGLAAKSTQYF. Here the CDR3 DNA reads TGTGCCGGCAGCAACCAGGGACTAGCGGCCAAGTCGACCCAGTACTTC.

J is TRBJ1-5 and V is TRBV7-8; tentatively, D is TRBD1 (5 bases). CDR1 is SGHVS, CDR2 FQNEAQ, per germline. CDR3 length: 16 residues. V was trimmed by 0 bases and J by 1 base, leaving 10 bases between them. The CDR3 DNA is TGTGCCAGCAGCTTAGCCCGGACAAGGAGCAATCAGCCCCAGCATTTT. This sequence encodes CASSLARTRSNQPQHF.

The V and J genes are TRBV6-1 and TRBJ2-7, with TRBD2 matching 7 bases. Germline values: CDR1 MNHNS, CDR2 SASEGT. The CDR3 is made up of 14 amino acids. V shed 7 bases and J 2 bases; nucleotides not matched to a gene: 8. The CDR3 DNA reads as TGTGCCAGCACTTGGGCTAGCGGTACCTACGAGCAGTACTTC. Its protein is CASTWASGTYEQYF.

The sample holds a few counts of this clonotype. The chain recombines TRBV7-8 with TRBJ1-6, with a possible D match to TRBD1 (5 bases). Germline lookup yields CDR1 SGHVS and CDR2 FQNEAQ. The CDR3 sequence is 14 residues long. V was shortened by 5 bases and J by 11 bases, with 16 bases between the two germline ends. The CDR3 loop is CASSNDRWLTPLHF. Here the CDR3 DNA reads TGTGCCAGCAGCAACGACAGATGGTTGACACCCCTCCACTTT.

The chain employs TRBV12-3 or TRBV12-4 and TRBJ2-2; D gene ambiguous. This CDR3 region has 15 residues. V dropped 2 bases and J dropped 1 base, with 8 bases sitting between them. The CDR3 bases are TGTGCCAGCAGTTTACACAGACTGAACACCGGGGAGCTGTTTTTT. Protein product: CASSLHRLNTGELFF.

This rearrangement joins TRBV3-1 to TRBJ1-2; D gene ambiguous. Deletions cut 7 bases from V and 6 bases from J, with 15 bases between. Germline assignment: CDR1 LGHDT and CDR2 YNNKEL (reference sequence). The CDR3 consists of 13 residues. The CDR3 protein is CASTLTGLDGYTF. The CDR3 nucleotides are TGTGCCAGCACCCTAACGGGTCTCGATGGCTACACCTTC.

There are a few counts of this clonotype. J is TRBJ1-2 and V is TRBV7-2, with TRBD1 as a possible D gene (5 bases). CDR1 is SGHTA and CDR2 is FQGNSA in the germline V gene. V lost 7 bases and J lost 13, with 10 bases in between. The CDR3 totals 9 residues. The DNA of the CDR3 is TGTGCCAGCACCTGGGGCGGCACCTTC. Amino acid sequence: CASTWGGTF.

The chain couples TRBV5-6 to TRBJ1-4; 9 bases match TRBD1. The CDR3 has 14 residues. V shed 4 bases and J 6 bases; nucleotides not matched to a gene: 4. The germline CDR1 and CDR2 sequences are SGHDT and YYEEEE. The CDR3 DNA follows: TGTGCCAGCAGCCTCCGGGACAGGGATGAAAAACTGTTTTTT. It yields the protein CASSLRDRDEKLFF.

The chain has TRBV28 and TRBJ1-3; TRBD1 might be the D (5 bases). Between the trimmed V and J ends, which lost 6 bases and 4 bases, there was a span of 16 bases. Germline-derived CDR1 and CDR2 are MDHEN and SYDVKM. This CDR3 has 15 amino acids. This CDR3 reads CASSLPSGTGNTIYF. As DNA, the CDR3 is TGTGCCAGCAGCCTTCCCTCAGGGACGGGAAACACCATATATTTT.

This clonotype was found many times. The rearrangement links TRBV6-5 to TRBJ2-5, with D perhaps being TRBD1 or TRBD2 (5 bases each). The CDR3 extends over 13 amino acids. Trimming took off 2 bases at V and 5 bases at J, with 9 bases between the two ends. Germline lookup yields CDR1 MNHEY and CDR2 SVGAGI. This chain's CDR3 is CASSYGGSETQYF. In DNA, the CDR3 is TGTGCCAGCAGTTACGGGGGATCGGAGACCCAGTACTTC.

This clonotype appeared a few times. The DNA for the CDR3 is TGTGCCAGCAGCCCCGGGCCCGCGGAGACCCAGTACTTC. Translating gives CASSPGPAETQYF. The chain combines TRBV7-6 with TRBJ2-5; D uncertain. Trimming removed 5 bases from V and 5 bases from J, with 12 bases in between. Germline V gene sequence: CDR1 SGHVS, CDR2 FNYEAQ. There are 13 residues in the CDR3.

This clonotype has a count of ten or more. This chain joins TRBV5-1 and TRBJ1-5; maybe TRBD1 (6 bases). V was shortened by 4 bases and J by 4 bases, with 18 bases between the two germline ends. The CDR3 extends over 16 amino acids. Germline loops: CDR1 SGHRS, CDR2 YFSETQ. CDR3 nucleotides: TGCGCCAGCAGCCCCGCGGGACAATCTACGAATCAGCCCCAGCATTTT. Its translation: CASSPAGQSTNQPQHF.

This chain joins TRBV7-2 and TRBJ1-5; TRBD1 might be the D (6 bases). Germline CDR1 SGHTA, CDR2 FQGNSA. CDR3 length: 15 amino acids. V was cut by 1 base and J by 6 bases, with 13 bases left in between. Here the CDR3 reads CASSLVGEGGQPQHF. The CDR3 DNA is TGTGCCAGCAGCTTAGTAGGTGAAGGGGGTCAGCCCCAGCATTTT.